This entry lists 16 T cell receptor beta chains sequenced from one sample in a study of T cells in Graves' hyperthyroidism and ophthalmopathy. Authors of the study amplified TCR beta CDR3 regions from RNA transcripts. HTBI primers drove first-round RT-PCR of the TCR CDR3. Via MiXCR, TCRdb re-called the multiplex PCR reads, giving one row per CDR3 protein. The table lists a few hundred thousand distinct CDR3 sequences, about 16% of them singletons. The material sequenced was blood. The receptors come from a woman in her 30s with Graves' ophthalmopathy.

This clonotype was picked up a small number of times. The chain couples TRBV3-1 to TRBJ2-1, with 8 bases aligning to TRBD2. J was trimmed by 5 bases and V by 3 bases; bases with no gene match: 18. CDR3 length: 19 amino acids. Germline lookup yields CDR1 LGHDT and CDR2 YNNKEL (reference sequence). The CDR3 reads CASSHKGLEFPTIDNEQFF. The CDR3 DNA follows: TGTGCCAGCAGCCACAAGGGACTAGAATTTCCCACCATAGACAATGAGCAGTTCTTC.

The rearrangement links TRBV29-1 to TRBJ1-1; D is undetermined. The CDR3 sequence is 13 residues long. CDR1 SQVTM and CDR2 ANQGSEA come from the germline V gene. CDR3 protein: CKVRVGGNTEAFF. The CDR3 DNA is TGCAAAGTGAGGGTAGGAGGGAACACTGAAGCTTTCTTT.

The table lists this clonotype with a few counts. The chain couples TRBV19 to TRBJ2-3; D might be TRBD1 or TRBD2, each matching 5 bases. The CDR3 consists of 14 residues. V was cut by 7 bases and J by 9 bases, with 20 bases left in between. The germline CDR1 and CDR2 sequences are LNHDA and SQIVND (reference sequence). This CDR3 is CASIRGLRIGTQYF. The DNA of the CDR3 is TGTGCCAGTATCCGGGGCCTTCGGATCGGAACGCAGTATTTT.

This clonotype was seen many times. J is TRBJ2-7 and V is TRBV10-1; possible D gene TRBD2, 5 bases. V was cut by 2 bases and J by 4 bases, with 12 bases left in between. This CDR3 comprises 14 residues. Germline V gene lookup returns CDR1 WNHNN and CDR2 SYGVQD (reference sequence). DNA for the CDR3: TGCGCCAGCAGTGAGCCGAACGAGGGTTACGAGCAGTACTTC. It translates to CASSEPNEGYEQYF.

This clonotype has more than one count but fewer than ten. DNA of the CDR3: TGTGCCAGTAGTTCATGGGGGACTAGCGGACACAATGAGCAGTTCTTC. Translated: CASSSWGTSGHNEQFF. V gene TRBV19 combines with J gene TRBJ2-1, with 11 bases aligning to TRBD2. Germline CDR1 reads LNHDA; CDR2 reads SQIVND (reference sequence). Trimming removed 5 bases from V and 5 bases from J; junction bases left unmatched: 8. The CDR3 totals 16 residues.

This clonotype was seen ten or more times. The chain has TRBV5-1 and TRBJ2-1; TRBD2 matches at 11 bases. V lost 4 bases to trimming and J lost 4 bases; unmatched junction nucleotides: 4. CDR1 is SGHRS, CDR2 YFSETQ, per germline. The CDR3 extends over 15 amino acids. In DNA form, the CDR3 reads TGCGCCAGCAGCCGTACTAGCGGGAGTTACAATGAGCAGTTCTTC. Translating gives CASSRTSGSYNEQFF.

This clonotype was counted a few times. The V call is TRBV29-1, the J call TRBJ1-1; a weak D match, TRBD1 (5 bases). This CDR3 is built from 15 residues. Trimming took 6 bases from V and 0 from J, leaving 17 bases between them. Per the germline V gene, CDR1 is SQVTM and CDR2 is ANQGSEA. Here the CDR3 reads CSVGDSTVMNTEAFF. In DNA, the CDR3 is TGCAGCGTGGGAGACTCGACAGTTATGAACACTGAAGCTTTCTTT.

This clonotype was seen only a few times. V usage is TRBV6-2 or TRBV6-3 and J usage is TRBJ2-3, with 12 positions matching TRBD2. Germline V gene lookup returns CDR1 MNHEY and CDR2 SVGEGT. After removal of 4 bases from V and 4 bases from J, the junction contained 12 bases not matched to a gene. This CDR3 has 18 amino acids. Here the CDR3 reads CASSSRAHLAGGADTQYF. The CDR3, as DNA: TGTGCCAGCAGTTCTCGAGCCCATCTAGCGGGAGGGGCAGATACGCAGTATTTT.

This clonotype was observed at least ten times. CDR3 sequence: CASRLARNNEQFF. The DNA for the CDR3 is TGCGCCAGCAGACTAGCGCGAAACAATGAGCAGTTCTTC. The gene calls are TRBV5-1 and TRBJ2-1; 7 bases map to TRBD2. Unmatched junction bases numbered 4, after V lost 5 bases and J lost 5 bases. The CDR3 consists of 13 residues. CDR1 is SGHRS, CDR2 YFSETQ, per germline.

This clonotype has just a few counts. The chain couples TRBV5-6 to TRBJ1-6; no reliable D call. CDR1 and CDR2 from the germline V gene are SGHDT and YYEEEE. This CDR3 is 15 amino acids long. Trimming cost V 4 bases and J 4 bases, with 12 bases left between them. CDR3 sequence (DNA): TGTGCCAGCAGCCCCACGGGGAGATATAATTCACCCCTCCACTTT. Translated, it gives CASSPTGRYNSPLHF.

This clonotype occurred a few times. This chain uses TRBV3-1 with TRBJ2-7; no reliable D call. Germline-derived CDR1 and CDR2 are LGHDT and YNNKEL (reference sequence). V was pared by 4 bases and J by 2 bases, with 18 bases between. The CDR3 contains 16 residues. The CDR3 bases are TGTGCCAGCAGCCGAAAGCTGGGGTATGGACCCTACGAGCAGTACTTC. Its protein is CASSRKLGYGPYEQYF.

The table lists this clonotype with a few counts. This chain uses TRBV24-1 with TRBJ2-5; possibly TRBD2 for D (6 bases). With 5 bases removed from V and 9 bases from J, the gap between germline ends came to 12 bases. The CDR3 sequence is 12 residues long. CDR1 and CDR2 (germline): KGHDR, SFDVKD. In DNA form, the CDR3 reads TGTGCCACCAGTGCGACGGGAGTGGCCCAGTACTTC. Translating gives CATSATGVAQYF.

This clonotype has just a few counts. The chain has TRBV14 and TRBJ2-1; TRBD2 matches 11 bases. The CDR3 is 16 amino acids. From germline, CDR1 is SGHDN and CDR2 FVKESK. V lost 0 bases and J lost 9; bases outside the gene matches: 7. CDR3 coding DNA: TGTGCCAGCAGCCAAGATAAGGGACTAGCGGTCGGTGAGCAGTTCTTC. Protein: CASSQDKGLAVGEQFF.

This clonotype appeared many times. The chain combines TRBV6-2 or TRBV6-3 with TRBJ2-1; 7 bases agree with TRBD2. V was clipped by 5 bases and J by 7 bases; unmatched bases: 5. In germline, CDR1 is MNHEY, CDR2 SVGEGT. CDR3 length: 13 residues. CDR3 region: CASSIAGGNEQFF. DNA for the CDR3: TGTGCCAGCAGTATAGCGGGTGGGAATGAGCAGTTCTTC.

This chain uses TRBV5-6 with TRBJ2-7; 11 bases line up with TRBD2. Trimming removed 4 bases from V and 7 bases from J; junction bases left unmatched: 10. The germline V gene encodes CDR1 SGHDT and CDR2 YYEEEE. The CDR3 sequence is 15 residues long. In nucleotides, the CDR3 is TGTGCCAGCAGCAAGGGACTAGCGGCCATGGGTGAGCAGTACTTC. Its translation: CASSKGLAAMGEQYF.

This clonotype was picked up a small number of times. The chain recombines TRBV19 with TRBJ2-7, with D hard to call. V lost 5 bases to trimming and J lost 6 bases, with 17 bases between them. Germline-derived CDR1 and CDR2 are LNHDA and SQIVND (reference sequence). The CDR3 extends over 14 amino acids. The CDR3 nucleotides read TGTGCCAGTAGTGAGACATTGGGCTTTAGCGAGCAGTACTTC. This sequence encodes CASSETLGFSEQYF.